This T cell receptor (beta chain) derives from a study of naive and memory T cell subsets. Study conclusions and caveats: Naive and memory subsets had different power law exponents for TCR abundance.

This clonotype was counted at least ten times. No antigen is known for it. This CDR3 is 16 amino acids long. The V gene lost 5 bases and the J gene lost 2 bases, with 15 bases spanning the gap. Four subsets defined by CD45RA and CD27 were sorted after CD3, CD4, CD8 and live/dead staining. The beta constant-region primer was an equimolar mix of two oligonucleotides covering TRBC1 and TRBC2. Ligated cDNA was amplified by four rounds of PCR with nested alpha and beta constant-region primers and SP2. In TCRdb, the UMI-ligation and nested PCR reads were re-called with MiXCR into one record per CDR3 protein. The sample includes about 90,000 distinct CDR3 sequences, more than 6.5% seen only once; the top ten take 1.5% to 2%.

This TCR was recovered from a human donor in good health. The sample was central memory CD4+ T cells from blood. The V gene is TRBV12-3 or TRBV12-4, the J gene TRBJ2-2; TRBD2 might be the D (6 bases). CDR3 DNA sequence: TGTGCCAGCAGTCCTCTTCTAGCGTTAAACACCGGGGAGCTGTTTTTT. It yields the protein CASSPLLALNTGELFF.